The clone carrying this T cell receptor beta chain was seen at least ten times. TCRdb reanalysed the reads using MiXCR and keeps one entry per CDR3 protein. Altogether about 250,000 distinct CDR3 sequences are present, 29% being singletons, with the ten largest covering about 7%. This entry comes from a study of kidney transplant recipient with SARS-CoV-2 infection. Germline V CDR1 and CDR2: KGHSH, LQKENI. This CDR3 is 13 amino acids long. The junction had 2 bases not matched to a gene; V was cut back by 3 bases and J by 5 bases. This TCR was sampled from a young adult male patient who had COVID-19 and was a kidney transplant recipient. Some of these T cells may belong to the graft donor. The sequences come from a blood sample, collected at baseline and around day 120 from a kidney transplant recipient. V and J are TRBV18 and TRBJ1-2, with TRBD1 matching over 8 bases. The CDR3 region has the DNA TGTGCCAGCTCACCGGGACAGGTATATGGCTACACCTTC. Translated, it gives CASSPGQVYGYTF.